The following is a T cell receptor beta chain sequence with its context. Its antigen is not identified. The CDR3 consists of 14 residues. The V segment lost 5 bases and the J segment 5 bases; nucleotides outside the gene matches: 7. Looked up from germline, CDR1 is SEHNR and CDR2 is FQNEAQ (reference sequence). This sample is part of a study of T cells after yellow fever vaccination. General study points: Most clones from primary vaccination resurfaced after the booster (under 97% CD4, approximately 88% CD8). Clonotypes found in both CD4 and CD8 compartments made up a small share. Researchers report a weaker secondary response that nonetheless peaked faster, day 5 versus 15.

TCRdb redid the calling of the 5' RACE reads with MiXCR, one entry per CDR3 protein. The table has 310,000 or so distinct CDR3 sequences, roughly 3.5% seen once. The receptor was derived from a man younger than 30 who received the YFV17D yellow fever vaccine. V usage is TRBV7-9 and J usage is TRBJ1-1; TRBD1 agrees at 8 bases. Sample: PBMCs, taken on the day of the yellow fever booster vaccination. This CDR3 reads CASSQQGVGTEAFF. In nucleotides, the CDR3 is TGTGCCAGCAGCCAACAGGGGGTTGGGACTGAAGCTTTCTTT.